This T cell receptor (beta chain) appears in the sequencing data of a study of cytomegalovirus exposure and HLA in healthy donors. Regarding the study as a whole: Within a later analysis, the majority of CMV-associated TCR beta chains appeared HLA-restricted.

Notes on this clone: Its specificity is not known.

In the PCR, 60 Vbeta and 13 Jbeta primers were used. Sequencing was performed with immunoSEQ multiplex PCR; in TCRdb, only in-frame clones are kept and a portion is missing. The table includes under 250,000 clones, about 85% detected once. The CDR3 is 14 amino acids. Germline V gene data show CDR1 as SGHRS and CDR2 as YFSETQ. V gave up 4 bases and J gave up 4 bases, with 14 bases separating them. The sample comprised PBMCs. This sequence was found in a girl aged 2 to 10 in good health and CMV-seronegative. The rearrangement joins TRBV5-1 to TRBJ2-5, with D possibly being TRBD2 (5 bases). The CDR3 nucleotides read TGCGCCAGCAGCCAAAAGGCGGGTGCAGAGACCCAGTACTTC. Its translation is CASSQKAGAETQYF.